This TCR beta chain was sequenced for a study of blood T cell repertoires in COVID-19. Study-level information: Acute and convalescent COVID-19 samples came from the United States, Italy and Spain. T cells, B-cell-depleted T cells, or PBMCs supplied cDNA or gDNA.

CDR1 SNHLY and CDR2 FYNNEI come from the germline V gene. V gave up 3 bases and J gave up 9 bases, with 12 bases separating them. This CDR3 comprises 13 residues. Authors' data handling: Reference gene primer amplification gave estimated nucleated cell counts. Here immunoSEQ multiplex PCR was the method, and the copy in TCRdb shows in-frame clones only, minus some. V and J calls and clone size are given by that table; D and trimming were obtained from the DNA. This repertoire shows fewer than 120,000 clones, 65% to 90% found once; its top ten account for approximately 15%. The TCR was taken from a woman aged 55-69 years with acute or convalescent COVID-19. Sequenced material: peripheral blood. This sequence joins TRBV2 and TRBJ1-5; D unclear. CDR3 protein: CASSDTNNGPQHF. CDR3 DNA: TGTGCCAGCAGTGACACGAACAATGGGCCCCAGCATTTT.